The next 18 T cell receptor beta chains were all read from a single sample in a study of cytomegalovirus exposure and HLA in healthy donors. A multiplex PCR was run with 60 Vbeta primers and 13 Jbeta primers. The assay was immunoSEQ multiplex PCR, and TCRdb's table has in-frame clones only and misses some. The sample shows about 160,000 clones, 80% to 90% of them seen only once. The sequenced material came from PBMCs. These receptors were collected from a woman between 18 and 29 years old in good health and CMV-seronegative.

The V call is TRBV5-6, the J call TRBJ2-1; D might be TRBD1 (5 bases). Per germline, CDR1 SGHDT and CDR2 YYEEEE. The CDR3 contains 12 residues. V was pared by 0 bases and J by 8 bases, with 6 bases between. CDR3 nucleotides: TGTGCCAGCAGCTTGGCAGGGTATGAGCAGTTCTTC. This encodes CASSLAGYEQFF.

There are a few counts of this clone. The chain carries TRBV6-5 and TRBJ2-3; no clear D. The length of the CDR3 is 13 residues. The V gene lost 5 bases and the J gene lost 4 bases, with 10 bases spanning the gap. CDR1 MNHEY and CDR2 SVGAGI come from the germline V gene. The CDR3 reads CASSLQVPDTQYF. As DNA, the CDR3 is TGTGCCAGCAGTCTGCAGGTGCCAGATACGCAGTATTTT.

This clone was recorded a few times. V gene TRBV30 combines with J gene TRBJ1-2; the D is unclear. Germline CDR1 GTSNPN, CDR2 SVGIG (reference sequence). V was cut by 0 bases and J by 5 bases, with 4 bases left in between. The CDR3 has 11 residues. CDR3 loop: CAWSVQYGYTF. The DNA of the CDR3 is TGTGCCTGGAGTGTGCAGTATGGCTACACCTTC.

Remarks on this clone: The same CDR3 is also encoded by other DNA sequences in this sample. CDR3 DNA sequence: TGTGCCAGCAGCCAAGGGCCGACAGCGAACACTGAAGCTTTCTTT. As protein: CASSQGPTANTEAFF. The gene calls are TRBV7-2 and TRBJ1-1, with D maybe TRBD1 (5 bases). Germline loops: CDR1 SGHTA, CDR2 FQGNSA. Trimming left V 5 bases short and J 1 base short, with 14 bases between. CDR3 length: 15 residues.

This rearrangement joins TRBV19 to TRBJ1-6; 7 bases agree with TRBD1. The CDR3 length is 15 residues. V shed 6 bases, J shed 5 bases, and the junction held 7 bases outside the gene matches. Germline V CDR1 and CDR2: LNHDA, SQIVND (reference sequence). CDR3 region: CASSPPGGNNSPLHF. Written as DNA, the CDR3 is TGTGCCAGTAGCCCCCCAGGGGGTAATAATTCACCCCTCCACTTT.

This sequence joins TRBV28 and TRBJ2-7, with 8 bases identical to TRBD2. The CDR3 contains 12 residues. Germline loops: CDR1 MDHEN, CDR2 SYDVKM. J was trimmed by 4 bases and V by 7 bases; bases with no gene match: 3. The DNA for the CDR3 is TGTGCCAGCACCAGCGGGAGATACGAGCAGTACTTC. It is translated as CASTSGRYEQYF. The complete variable domain, with remaining parts taken from reference TRBV28 and TRBJ2-7, reads DVKVTQSSRYLVKRTGEKVFLECVQDMDHENMFWYRQDPGLGLRLIYFSYDVKMKEKGDIPEGYSVSREKKERFSLILESASTNQTSMYLCASTSGRYEQYFGPGTRLTVT.

The rearrangement links TRBV27 to TRBJ2-7; a possible D gene is TRBD2 (6 bases). The ends were cut back, 1 base at V and 6 bases at J, with 22 bases in the middle. Germline V CDR1 and CDR2: MNHEY, SMNVEV (reference sequence). The CDR3 is 17 residues long. CDR3 amino acids: CASSLFFGRQGGSEQYF. The CDR3 DNA sequence: TGTGCCAGCAGTTTATTTTTCGGTAGGCAGGGAGGCTCCGAGCAGTACTTC.

The chain employs TRBV27 and TRBJ1-3, with D hard to call. CDR3 length: 13 residues. Germline V lookup: CDR1 MNHEY, CDR2 SMNVEV (reference sequence). V was pared by 3 bases and J by 0 bases, with 3 bases between. The CDR3 is CASSFNSGNTIYF. The CDR3 region has the DNA TGTGCCAGCAGTTTCAACTCTGGAAACACCATATATTTT.

J is TRBJ2-2 and V is TRBV28; 11 bases are shared with TRBD2. Germline CDR1 is MDHEN and CDR2 is SYDVKM. The CDR3 covers 17 residues. V shed 5 bases and J 4 bases; nucleotides not matched to a gene: 9. The CDR3 region has the DNA TGTGCCAGCAGTGTTAATAGCGGGAGGGCGGGCACCGGGGAGCTGTTTTTT. Protein sequence: CASSVNSGRAGTGELFF.

The chain combines TRBV9 with TRBJ1-3; no clear D gene. With 3 bases removed from V and 2 bases from J, the gap between germline ends came to 15 bases. This CDR3 contains 16 residues. Per germline, CDR1 SGDLS and CDR2 YYNGEE. CDR3 in DNA: TGTGCCAGCAGCGCCTATCTTCGCCGTACTGGAAACACCATATATTTT. Translating gives CASSAYLRRTGNTIYF.

V usage is TRBV11-1 and J usage is TRBJ2-7; the D gene is possibly TRBD2 (6 bases). V was pared by 4 bases and J by 2 bases, with 12 bases between. This CDR3 contains 14 residues. The germline gives CDR1 SGHAT, CDR2 FQDESV (reference sequence). The CDR3 protein is CASSYGTGAYEQYF. The CDR3 DNA reads TGTGCCAGCAGCTATGGGACGGGGGCCTACGAGCAGTACTTC.

The chain carries TRBV25-1 and TRBJ1-1, with D maybe TRBD1 (6 bases). CDR3 length: 13 residues. V lost 3 bases, J lost 11 bases, and 16 bases lay in between. Germline CDR1 is MGHDK and CDR2 is SYGVNS. CDR3 in amino acids: CASSEGGGVRAFF. The DNA for the CDR3 is TGTGCCAGCAGTGAGGGGGGGGGCGTTAGGGCTTTCTTT. Combining the CDR3 with reference TRBV25-1 and TRBJ1-1 gives the whole variable domain EADIYQTPRYLVIGTGKKITLECSQTMGHDKMYWYQQDPGMELHLIHYSYGVNSTEKGDLSSESTVSRIRTEHFPLTLESARPSHTSQYLCASSEGGGVRAFFGQGTRLTVV.

The rearrangement links TRBV5-1 to TRBJ2-5; 8 bases are a match to TRBD2. Trimming cost V 6 bases and J 3 bases; bases outside gene matches: 4. The V gene's germline CDR1 is SGHRS and CDR2 YFSETQ. This CDR3 is built from 13 residues. In DNA form, the CDR3 reads TGCGCCAGCAAGGAAGCGGGGGAAGAGACCCAGTACTTC. It yields the protein CASKEAGEETQYF. The full variable domain, rest sourced from reference TRBV5-1 and TRBJ2-5, is KAGVTQTPRYLIKTRGQQVTLSCSPISGHRSVSWYQQTPGQGLQFLFEYFSETQRNKGNFPGRFSGRQFSNSRSEMNVSTLELGDSALYLCASKEAGEETQYFGPGTRLLVL.

The chain uses TRBV5-4 and TRBJ2-3; 11 bases match TRBD1. After removal of 4 bases from V and 3 bases from J, the junction contained 1 base not matched to a gene. This CDR3 spans 14 amino acids. Germline CDR1 reads SGHNT; CDR2 reads YYREEE (reference sequence). In DNA form, the CDR3 reads TGTGCCAGCAGCGGACAGGGGGCGACAGATACGCAGTATTTT. Translating gives CASSGQGATDTQYF.

This chain links TRBV5-6 with TRBJ2-3; 12 bases align to TRBD2. CDR3 length equals 16 residues. V lost 4 bases and J lost 4; bases outside the gene matches: 7. The germline V gene has CDR1 SGHDT and CDR2 YYEEEE. The chain's CDR3 is CASSLRLAGESDTQYF. In DNA, the CDR3 is TGTGCCAGCAGCCTACGACTAGCGGGAGAGTCAGATACGCAGTATTTT.

The rearrangement joins TRBV18 to TRBJ2-3; no reliable D call. CDR3 size: 14 residues. Germline V lookup: CDR1 KGHSH, CDR2 LQKENI. The V and J ends lost 6 bases and 0 bases respectively, with 10 bases between them. CDR3 loop: CASSQMRSTDTQYF. In DNA, the CDR3 is TGTGCCAGCTCCCAAATGAGGAGCACAGATACGCAGTATTTT.

V and J are TRBV6-5 and TRBJ2-4; TRBD1 agrees at 11 bases. The CDR3 extends over 15 amino acids. V was pared by 6 bases and J by 8 bases, with 9 bases of the junction left unmatched. Germline V gene data show CDR1 as MNHEY and CDR2 as SVGAGI. The chain's CDR3 is CASSPGQGVVDIQYF. The CDR3 DNA follows: TGTGCCAGCAGCCCGGGACAGGGGGTCGTTGACATTCAGTACTTC.

The CDR3 nucleotides are TGCGCCAGCAGCCAAGTGAGAGGTTTCCGGACAGGTCAATCTAACTATGGCTACACCTTC. Protein sequence: CASSQVRGFRTGQSNYGYTF. This chain uses TRBV4-3 with TRBJ1-2; TRBD1 aligns across 7 bases. The CDR3 covers 20 residues. Germline V gene sequence: CDR1 LGHNA, CDR2 YSLEER. Losses at the gene ends were 1 base for V and 0 bases for J; bases not matched to a gene: 17.